This T cell receptor beta chain was found in a study of T-cell memory formation after mild COVID-19. Findings and limits, study-wide: Among contracting clones, CD4+ were mainly CM/EM and CD8+ enriched in EMRA.

Barcoded TCR alpha and TCR beta cDNA libraries with UMIs came from 5'RACE using constant-segment primers. In TCRdb, the 5' RACE reads were re-called with MiXCR into one record per CDR3 protein. The sample has approximately 390,000 distinct CDR3 sequences, roughly 15% seen once. This clonotype appeared a few times. Its antigen remains unknown. With 2 bases removed from V and 3 bases from J, the gap between germline ends came to 13 bases. This CDR3 comprises 15 residues. Germline values: CDR1 SEHNR, CDR2 FQNEAQ (reference sequence). This chain links TRBV7-9 with TRBJ2-5, with D maybe TRBD1 (6 bases). The TCR was taken from a man aged 18 to 30 who had mild COVID-19 (a few samples of this study predate the infection). Cell type and time point are not known. Sequencing used PBMCs or a T cell subset sorted from them (not recorded which). The CDR3: CASSLNDWTEETQYF. DNA of the CDR3: TGTGCCAGCAGCTTAAACGATTGGACAGAAGAGACCCAGTACTTC.